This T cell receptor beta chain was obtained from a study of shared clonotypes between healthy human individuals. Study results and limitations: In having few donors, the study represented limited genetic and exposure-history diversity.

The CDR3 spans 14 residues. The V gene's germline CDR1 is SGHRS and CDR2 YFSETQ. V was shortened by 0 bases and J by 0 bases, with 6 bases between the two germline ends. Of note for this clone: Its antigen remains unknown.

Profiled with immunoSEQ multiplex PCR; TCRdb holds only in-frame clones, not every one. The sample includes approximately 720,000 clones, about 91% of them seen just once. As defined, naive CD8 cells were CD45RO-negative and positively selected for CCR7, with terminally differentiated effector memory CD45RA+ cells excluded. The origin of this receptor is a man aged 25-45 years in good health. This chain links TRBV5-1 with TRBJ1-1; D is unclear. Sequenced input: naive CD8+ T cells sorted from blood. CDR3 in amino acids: CASSLETLNTEAFF. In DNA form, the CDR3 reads TGCGCCAGCAGCTTGGAGACATTGAACACTGAAGCTTTCTTT. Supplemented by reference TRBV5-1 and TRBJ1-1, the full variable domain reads KAGVTQTPRYLIKTRGQQVTLSCSPISGHRSVSWYQQTPGQGLQFLFEYFSETQRNKGNFPGRFSGRQFSNSRSEMNVSTLELGDSALYLCASSLETLNTEAFFGQGTRLTVV.